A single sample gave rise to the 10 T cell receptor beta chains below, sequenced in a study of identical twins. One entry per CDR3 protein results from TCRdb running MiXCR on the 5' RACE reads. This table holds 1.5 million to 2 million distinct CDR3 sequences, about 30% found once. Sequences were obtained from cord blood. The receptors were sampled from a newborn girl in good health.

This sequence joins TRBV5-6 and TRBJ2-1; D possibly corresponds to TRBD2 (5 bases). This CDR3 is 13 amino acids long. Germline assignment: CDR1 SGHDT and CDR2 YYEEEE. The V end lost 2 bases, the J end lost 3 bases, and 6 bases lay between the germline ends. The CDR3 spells CASSFGIYNEQFF. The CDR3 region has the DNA TGTGCCAGCAGCTTCGGGATCTACAATGAGCAGTTCTTC.

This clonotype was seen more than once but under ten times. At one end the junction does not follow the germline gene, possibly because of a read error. CDR3 amino acids: CTSSQGYGYTF. As DNA, the CDR3 is TGTACCAGCAGTCAGGGATATGGCTACACCTTC. The chain has TRBV6-1 and TRBJ1-2; perhaps TRBD1 as D (5 bases). The CDR3 is made up of 11 amino acids. Germline V gives CDR1 MNHNS, CDR2 SASEGT.

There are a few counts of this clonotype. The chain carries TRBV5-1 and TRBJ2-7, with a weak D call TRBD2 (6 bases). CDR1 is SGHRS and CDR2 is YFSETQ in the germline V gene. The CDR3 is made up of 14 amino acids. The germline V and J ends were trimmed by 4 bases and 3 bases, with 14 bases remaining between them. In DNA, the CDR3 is TGCGCCAGCAGCAGACTAGAAGCTGGCTACGAGCAGTACTTC. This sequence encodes CASSRLEAGYEQYF.

CDR3 protein: CASSWGRPQETQYF. The CDR3 DNA follows: TGTGCCAGCAGTTGGGGGAGACCCCAAGAGACCCAGTACTTC. The V gene is TRBV28, the J gene TRBJ2-5; the D call may be TRBD1 or TRBD2 (5 bases each). V was cut by 4 bases and J by 1 base, with 10 bases left in between. CDR1 is MDHEN and CDR2 is SYDVKM in the germline V gene. This CDR3 comprises 14 residues.

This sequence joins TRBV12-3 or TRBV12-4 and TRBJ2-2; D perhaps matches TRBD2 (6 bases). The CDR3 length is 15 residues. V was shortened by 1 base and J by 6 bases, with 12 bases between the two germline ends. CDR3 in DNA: TGTGCCAGCAGTTTAGAGGCAGGAGGGGCCGGGGAGCTGTTTTTT. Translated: CASSLEAGGAGELFF.

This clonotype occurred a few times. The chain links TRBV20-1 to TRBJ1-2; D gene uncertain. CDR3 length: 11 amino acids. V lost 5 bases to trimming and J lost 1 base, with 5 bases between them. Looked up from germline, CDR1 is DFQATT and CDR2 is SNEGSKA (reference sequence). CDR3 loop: CSAGVNYGYTF. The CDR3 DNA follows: TGCAGTGCTGGCGTTAACTATGGCTACACCTTC.

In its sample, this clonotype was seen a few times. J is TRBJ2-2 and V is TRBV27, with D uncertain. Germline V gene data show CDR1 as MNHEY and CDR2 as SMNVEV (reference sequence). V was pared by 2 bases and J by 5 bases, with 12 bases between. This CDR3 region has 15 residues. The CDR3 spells CASSLKGLRTGELFF. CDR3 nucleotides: TGTGCCAGCAGTTTAAAAGGGCTGCGGACCGGGGAGCTGTTTTTT.

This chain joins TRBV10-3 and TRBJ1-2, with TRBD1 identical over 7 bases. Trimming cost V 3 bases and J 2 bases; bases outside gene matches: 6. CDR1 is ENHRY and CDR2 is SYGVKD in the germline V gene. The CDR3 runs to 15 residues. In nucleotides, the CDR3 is TGTGCCATCAGTGATCAGGGGGGGCGAAACTATGGCTACACCTTC. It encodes CAISDQGGRNYGYTF.

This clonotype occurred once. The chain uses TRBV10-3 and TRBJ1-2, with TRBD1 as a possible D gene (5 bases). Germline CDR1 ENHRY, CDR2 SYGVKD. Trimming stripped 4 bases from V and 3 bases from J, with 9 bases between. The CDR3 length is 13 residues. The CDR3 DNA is TGTGCCATCAGTGTCGGGACGGACTATGGCTACACCTTC. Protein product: CAISVGTDYGYTF.

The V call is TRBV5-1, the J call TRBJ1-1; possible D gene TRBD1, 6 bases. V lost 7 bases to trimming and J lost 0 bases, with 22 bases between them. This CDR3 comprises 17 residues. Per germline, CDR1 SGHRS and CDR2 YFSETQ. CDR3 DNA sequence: TGCGCCAGCCGCAGGGGAATCTTGACCGTCATGAACACTGAAGCTTTCTTT. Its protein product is CASRRGILTVMNTEAFF.